A selection of T cell receptor beta chains follows, all from one sample in a study of cytomegalovirus exposure and HLA in healthy donors. Here immunoSEQ multiplex PCR was the method, and the copy in TCRdb shows in-frame clones only, minus some. This sample carries about 120,000 clones, around 79% of them seen once, and the ten largest clones take around 3%. Sequences were obtained from PBMCs. These receptors were obtained from a woman in her 30s in good health and CMV-seropositive. The CDR3 runs from the conserved cysteine through the conserved F or W. Each record gives: V gene, D gene, J gene, clone size, CDR3 DNA, CDR3 protein. The D gene is left open where the match is weak. Some rows have no size entry. The others give once, few or many, or a class for an expanded clone.

>TRBV5-4|-|TRBJ2-1|-
TGTGCCAGCAGCTTCGAGACTAACTCCTACAATGAGCAGTTCTTC
CASSFETNSYNEQFF
>TRBV5-6|-|TRBJ2-7|-
TGTGCCAGCAGCCTGTTGGCCGAAAGATCCTTATACGAGCAGTACTTC
CASSLLAERSLYEQYF
>TRBV6-1|-|TRBJ2-5|-
TGTGCCAGCAGTGAAAACGGGCGGGCGGGGGAGACCCAGTACTTC
CASSENGRAGETQYF
>TRBV5-1|-|TRBJ1-2|-
TGCGCCAGCAGCTTGGACAGTAACTATGGCTACACCTTC
CASSLDSNYGYTF
>TRBV7-9|-|TRBJ2-7|-
TGTGCCAGCAGCTTAGCTAGCGCGGTCCCCTACGAGCAGTACTTC
CASSLASAVPYEQYF
>TRBV15|-|TRBJ1-1|-
TGTGCCACCAGCAGAGAGGCGCGGGGCAGTCTAGAAGCTTTCTTT
CATSREARGSLEAFF
>TRBV4-2|-|TRBJ2-5|once
TGTGCCAGCAGCCAAGCTAGTAGCGAGACCCAGTACTTC
CASSQASSETQYF
>TRBV9|TRBD1|TRBJ2-3|-
TGTGCCAGCAGCTTCCCCCGGGACAGGGGAACAGATACGCAGTATTTT
CASSFPRDRGTDTQYF
>TRBV30|-|TRBJ2-5|-
TGTGCCTGGAGTGAGGCGGGGTGGAGGGGTCAAGAGACCCAGTACTTC
CAWSEAGWRGQETQYF
>TRBV7-2|-|TRBJ2-2|-
TGTGCCAGCAGCTTGACAGGACCAAACACCGGGGAGCTGTTTTTT
CASSLTGPNTGELFF
>TRBV7-3|-|TRBJ1-1|once
TGTGCCAGCAGCCCCTATGAGAACACTGAAGCTTTCTTT
CASSPYENTEAFF
>TRBV7-3|TRBD2|TRBJ2-3|once
TGTGCCAGCAGCGTCGGGGGGTCGAGCACAGATACGCAGTATTTT
CASSVGGSSTDTQYF
>TRBV28|-|TRBJ1-3|-
TGTGCCAGCAGTTTGGGGGCGGGAAACACCATATATTTT
CASSLGAGNTIYF
>TRBV30|-|TRBJ2-2|-
TGTGCCTGGATCCGAGCCACCGACACCGGGGAGCTGTTTTTT
CAWIRATDTGELFF
>TRBV5-1|-|TRBJ2-3|-
TGCGCCAGCAGCTTGCTTTCCGATACGCAGTATTTT
CASSLLSDTQYF
>TRBV6-1|-|TRBJ1-5|-
TGTGCCAGCAGTGAAAATCGGCCCCAGCATTTT
CASSENRPQHF
>TRBV13|-|TRBJ1-1|-
TGTGCCAGCAGCCCCTCCGGACTAGGGGACACTGAAGCTTTCTTT
CASSPSGLGDTEAFF
>TRBV2|-|TRBJ2-7|-
TGTGCCAGCAATAGGGACACGAACTACGAGCAGTACTTC
CASNRDTNYEQYF
>TRBV5-1|-|TRBJ1-2|-
TGCGCCAGCACCCCCGGAGCAGGGAATCATGGCTACACCTTC
CASTPGAGNHGYTF
>TRBV18|TRBD1|TRBJ2-7|-
TGTGCCAGCTCACCAGGGACAGGCGCCTCCTACGAGCAGTACTTC
CASSPGTGASYEQYF
>TRBV30|TRBD1|TRBJ1-5|-
TGTGCCTGGAGTAAGGAAGGACAGGCCCCAGGCGGCCCCCAGCATTTT
CAWSKEGQAPGGPQHF
>TRBV14|-|TRBJ2-5|-
TGTGCCAGCAGCCAAACCGGGACTCGTCAAGAGACCCAGTACTTC
CASSQTGTRQETQYF
>TRBV4-3|-|TRBJ2-2|once
TGCGCCAGCAGCCAAGAGGTGCCCGGGTTTCGCGCGAACACCGGGGAGCTGTTTTTT
CASSQEVPGFRANTGELFF
>TRBV7-2|TRBD1|TRBJ1-4|-
TGTGCCAGCAGACAGACAGGGCTTAATGAAAAACTGTTTTTT
CASRQTGLNEKLFF
>TRBV5-1|-|TRBJ1-6|-
TGCGCCAGCAGCTATGCGGGGGGGTATAATTCACCCCTCCACTTT
CASSYAGGYNSPLHF
>TRBV7-2|TRBD1|TRBJ1-5|-
TGTGCCAGCAGACCCCGGGACAGAAATCAGCCCCAGCATTTT
CASRPRDRNQPQHF
>TRBV10-3|-|TRBJ1-1|few
TGTGCCATCAGTGAAGACAGGATCGACGGCACTGAAGCTTTCTTT
CAISEDRIDGTEAFF
>TRBV7-9|-|TRBJ1-1|few
TGTGCCAGCAGCTTCCCGGAAAAGAGGACTGAAGCTTTCTTT
CASSFPEKRTEAFF
>TRBV6-1|-|TRBJ1-3|-
TGTGCCAGCAGTGAAAGCCCACCTGGGGCCTCTGGAAACACCATATATTTT
CASSESPPGASGNTIYF
>TRBV6-1|TRBD1|TRBJ1-4|-
TGTGCCAGCAGCCCCCGGGACAGACATAATGAAAAACTGTTTTTT
CASSPRDRHNEKLFF
>TRBV5-4|-|TRBJ1-2|once
TGTGCCAGCAGCTTGGAGACAAGAAACTATGGCTACACCTTC
CASSLETRNYGYTF
>TRBV10-3|-|TRBJ2-5|-
TGTGCCATCAGCGACAGTAATTCCCCAATCCAAGAGACCCAGTACTTC
CAISDSNSPIQETQYF
>TRBV7-2|-|TRBJ2-3|-
TGTGCCAGCAGCCCCGTAGGGGGGGGGCTGGATACGCAGTATTTT
CASSPVGGGLDTQYF
>TRBV19|-|TRBJ1-5|-
TGTGCCAGTAGTATAGATCCGGGTTGGAGTCAGCCCCAGCATTTT
CASSIDPGWSQPQHF
>TRBV14|TRBD1|TRBJ2-5|-
TGTGCCAGCAGCCAAGGGACAGGGGGCCAGGGGGCCCAGTACTTC
CASSQGTGGQGAQYF
>TRBV10-3|TRBD2|TRBJ2-3|-
TGTGCCATCAGTGAAAGTAGCGGGGGGGCCGGTGCAGATACGCAGTATTTT
CAISESSGGAGADTQYF
>TRBV5-4|-|TRBJ2-5|-
TGTGCCAGCAGACCGCAGGAAAAGTACCAAGAGACCCAGTACTTC
CASRPQEKYQETQYF
>TRBV4-1|TRBD2|TRBJ2-1|-
TGCGCCAGCAGCCAACCGAAGCGGGGTAGCGGGGTATCCTCCTACAATGAGCAGTTCTTC
CASSQPKRGSGVSSYNEQFF
>TRBV4-3|-|TRBJ1-3|-
TGCGCCAGCAGCAGTGGGGCGGCACGCTCTGGAAACACCATATATTTT
CASSSGAARSGNTIYF
>TRBV4-1|-|TRBJ2-6|-
TGCGCCAGCAGCCACCTAACAGGGCCCCCCTCTGGGGCCAACGTCCTGACTTTC
CASSHLTGPPSGANVLTF
>TRBV7-9|-|TRBJ2-7|-
TGTGCCAGCAGCTATAGTCAGGGATCCCCTGCCTACGAGCAGTACTTC
CASSYSQGSPAYEQYF
>TRBV7-3|-|TRBJ2-2|-
TGTGCCAGCACCCAAGTGGGGGGGGCGGTCACCGGGGAGCTGTTTTTT
CASTQVGGAVTGELFF
>TRBV4-1|TRBD1|TRBJ2-5|-
TGCGCCAGCAAGAGGGGGACAGGGGGCGGGGAGACCCAGTACTTC
CASKRGTGGGETQYF
>TRBV4-3|-|TRBJ1-4|-
TGCGCCAGCAGCCAAGAGCCATCGCGGGGGGAACTGTTTTTT
CASSQEPSRGELFF
>TRBV7-6|TRBD1|TRBJ1-1|few
TGTGCCAGCAGCTCCGGGACAGTGAACACTGAAGCTTTCTTT
CASSSGTVNTEAFF
>TRBV18|-|TRBJ1-1|-
TGTGCCAGCTCACCACCGGCAGGGAGGGGAACTGAAGCTTTCTTT
CASSPPAGRGTEAFF
>TRBV5-1|-|TRBJ1-4|-
TGCGCCAGCAGCCTAACGGGAGGGAGGTTGGATGAAAAACTGTTTTTT
CASSLTGGRLDEKLFF
>TRBV28|TRBD2|TRBJ2-3|few
TGTGCCAGCAGTCCCAAGAAGCGGGGGGGAATAGATACGCAGTATTTT
CASSPKKRGGIDTQYF
>TRBV5-1|TRBD2|TRBJ2-1|-
TGCGCCAGCAGCCTTAGCGGGGGGGCAAATGAGCAGTTCTTC
CASSLSGGANEQFF
>TRBV2|-|TRBJ2-6|few
TGTGCCAGCAGTGAAAGGGGTGGGGCCAACGTCCTGACTTTC
CASSERGGANVLTF